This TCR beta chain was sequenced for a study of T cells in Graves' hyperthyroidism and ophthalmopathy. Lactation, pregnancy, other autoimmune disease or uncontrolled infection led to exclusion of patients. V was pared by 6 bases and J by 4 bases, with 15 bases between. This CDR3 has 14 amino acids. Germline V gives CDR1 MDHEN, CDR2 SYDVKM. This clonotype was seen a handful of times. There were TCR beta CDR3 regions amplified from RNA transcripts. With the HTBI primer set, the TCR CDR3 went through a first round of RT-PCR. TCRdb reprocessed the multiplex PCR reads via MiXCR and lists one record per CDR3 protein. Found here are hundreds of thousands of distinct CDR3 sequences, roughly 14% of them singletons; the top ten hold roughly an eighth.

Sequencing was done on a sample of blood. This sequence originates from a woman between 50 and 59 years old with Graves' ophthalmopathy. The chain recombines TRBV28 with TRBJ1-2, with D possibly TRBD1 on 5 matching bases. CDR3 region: CASRPPGRLYGYTF. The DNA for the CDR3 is TGTGCCAGCAGACCTCCGGGACGGCTCTATGGCTACACCTTC.